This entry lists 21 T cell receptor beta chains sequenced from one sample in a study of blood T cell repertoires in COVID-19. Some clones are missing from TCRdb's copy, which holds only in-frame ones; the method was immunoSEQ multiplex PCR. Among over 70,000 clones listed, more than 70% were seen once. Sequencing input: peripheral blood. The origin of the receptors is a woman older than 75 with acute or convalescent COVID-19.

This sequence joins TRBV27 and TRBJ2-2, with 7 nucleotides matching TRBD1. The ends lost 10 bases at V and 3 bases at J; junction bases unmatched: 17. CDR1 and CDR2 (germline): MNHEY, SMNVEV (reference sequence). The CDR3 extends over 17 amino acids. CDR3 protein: CATLPRSTGEYTGELFF. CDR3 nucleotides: TGTGCCACTCTCCCTCGTAGTACAGGGGAGTACACCGGGGAGCTGTTTTTT.

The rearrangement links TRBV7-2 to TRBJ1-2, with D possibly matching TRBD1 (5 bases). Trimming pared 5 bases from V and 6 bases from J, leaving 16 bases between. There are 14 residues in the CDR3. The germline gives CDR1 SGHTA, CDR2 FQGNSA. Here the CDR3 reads CASSPVEGRHGYTF. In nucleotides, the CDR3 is TGTGCCAGCAGCCCCGTGGAGGGACGCCATGGCTACACCTTC.

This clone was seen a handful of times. The CDR3 sequence: CASSYSRGSYNSPLHF. The CDR3 DNA follows: TGTGCCAGCAGTTACTCCAGGGGCTCCTATAATTCACCCCTCCACTTT. The chain links TRBV6-5 to TRBJ1-6, with D possibly matching TRBD1 (6 bases). The CDR3 spans 16 residues. Per the germline V gene, CDR1 is MNHEY and CDR2 is SVGAGI. Trimming took 0 bases from V and 0 from J, leaving 6 bases between them.

The CDR3 region has the DNA TGTGCCAGCTCATCGGAGCTTGAGCAGTTCTTC. Its protein product is CASSSELEQFF. The rearrangement links TRBV18 to TRBJ2-1; D is ambiguous. Germline-derived CDR1 and CDR2 are KGHSH and LQKENI. The V gene lost 5 bases and the J gene lost 9 bases, with 8 bases spanning the gap. This CDR3 is built from 11 residues. The whole variable domain, filled in from reference TRBV18 and TRBJ2-1, reads NAGVMQNPRHLVRRRGQEARLRCSPMKGHSHVYWYRQLPEEGLKFMVYLQKENIIDESGMPKERFSAEFPKEGPSILRIQQVVRGDSAAYFCASSSELEQFFGPGTRLTVL.

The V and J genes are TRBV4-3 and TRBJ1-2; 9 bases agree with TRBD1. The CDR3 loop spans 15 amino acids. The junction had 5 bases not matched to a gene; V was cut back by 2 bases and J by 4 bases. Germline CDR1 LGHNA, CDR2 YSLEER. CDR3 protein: CASSQLTGGFYGYTF. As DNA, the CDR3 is TGCGCCAGCAGCCAACTGACAGGGGGGTTCTATGGCTACACCTTC.

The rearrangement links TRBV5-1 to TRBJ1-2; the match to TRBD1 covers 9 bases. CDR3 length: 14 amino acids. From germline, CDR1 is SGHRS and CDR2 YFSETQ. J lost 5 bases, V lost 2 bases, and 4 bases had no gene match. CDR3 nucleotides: TGCGCCAGCAGCTTCACAGGGGGCTCGTATGGCTACACCTTC. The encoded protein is CASSFTGGSYGYTF.

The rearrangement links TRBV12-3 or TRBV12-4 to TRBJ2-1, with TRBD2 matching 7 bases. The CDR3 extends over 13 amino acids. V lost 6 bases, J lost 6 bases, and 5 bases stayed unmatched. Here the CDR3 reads CASRREALNEQFF. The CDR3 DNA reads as TGTGCCAGCAGACGGGAGGCCCTCAATGAGCAGTTCTTC.

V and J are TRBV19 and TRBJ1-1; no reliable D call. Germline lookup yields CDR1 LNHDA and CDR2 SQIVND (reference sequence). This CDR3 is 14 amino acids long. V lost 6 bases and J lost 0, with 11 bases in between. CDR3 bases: TGTGCCAGTAGATGGGCAGGATTGAACACTGAAGCTTTCTTT. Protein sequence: CASRWAGLNTEAFF.

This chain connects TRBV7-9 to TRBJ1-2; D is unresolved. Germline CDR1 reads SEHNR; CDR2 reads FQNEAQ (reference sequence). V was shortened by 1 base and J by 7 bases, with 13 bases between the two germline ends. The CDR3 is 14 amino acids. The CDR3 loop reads CASSLESSGRGYTF. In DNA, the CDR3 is TGTGCCAGCAGCTTAGAGTCGTCAGGCCGTGGCTACACCTTC.

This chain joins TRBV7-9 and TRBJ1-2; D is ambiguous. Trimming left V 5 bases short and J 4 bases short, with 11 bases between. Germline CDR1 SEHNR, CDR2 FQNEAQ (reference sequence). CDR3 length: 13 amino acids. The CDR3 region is CASSQGGSYGYTF. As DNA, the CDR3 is TGTGCCAGCAGCCAAGGCGGAAGCTATGGCTACACCTTC.

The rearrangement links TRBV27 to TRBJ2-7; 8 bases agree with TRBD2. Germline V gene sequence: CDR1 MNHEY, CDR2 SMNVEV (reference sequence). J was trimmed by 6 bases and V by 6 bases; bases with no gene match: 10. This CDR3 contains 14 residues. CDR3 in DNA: TGTGCCAGCAGGAAACTTAGCGGGATAGGCGAGCAGTACTTC. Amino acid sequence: CASRKLSGIGEQYF.

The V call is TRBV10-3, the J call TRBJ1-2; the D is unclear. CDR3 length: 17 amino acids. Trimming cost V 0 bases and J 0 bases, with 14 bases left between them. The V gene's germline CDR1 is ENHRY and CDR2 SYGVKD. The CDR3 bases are TGTGCCATCAGTGAGTCGGTCTTCGGCGGGCCTAACTATGGCTACACCTTC. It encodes CAISESVFGGPNYGYTF.

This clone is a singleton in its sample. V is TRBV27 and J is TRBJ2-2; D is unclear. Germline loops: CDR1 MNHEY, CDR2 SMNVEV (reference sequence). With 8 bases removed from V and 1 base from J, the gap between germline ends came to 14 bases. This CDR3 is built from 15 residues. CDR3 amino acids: CASPTAVENTGELFF. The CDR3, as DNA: TGTGCCAGCCCGACCGCGGTGGAGAACACCGGGGAGCTGTTTTTT.

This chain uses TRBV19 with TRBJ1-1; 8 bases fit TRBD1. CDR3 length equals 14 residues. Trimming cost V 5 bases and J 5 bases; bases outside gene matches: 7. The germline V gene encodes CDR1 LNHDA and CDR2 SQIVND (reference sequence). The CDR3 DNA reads TGTGCCAGTAGTCCCCGGACAGGGCAAACTGAAGCTTTCTTT. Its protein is CASSPRTGQTEAFF.

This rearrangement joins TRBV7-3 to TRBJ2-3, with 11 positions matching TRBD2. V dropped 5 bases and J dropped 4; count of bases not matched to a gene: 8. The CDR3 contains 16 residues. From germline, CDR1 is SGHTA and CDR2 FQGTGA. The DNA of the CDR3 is TGTGCCAGCAGCCTAAGACTAGCGGGATCGGCAGATACGCAGTATTTT. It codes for CASSLRLAGSADTQYF.

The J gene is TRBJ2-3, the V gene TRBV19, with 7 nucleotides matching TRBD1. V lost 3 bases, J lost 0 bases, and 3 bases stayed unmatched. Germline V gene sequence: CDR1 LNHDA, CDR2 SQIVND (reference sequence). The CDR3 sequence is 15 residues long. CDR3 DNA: TGTGCCAGTAGTATGGGACAGCTTAGCACAGATACGCAGTATTTT. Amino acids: CASSMGQLSTDTQYF.

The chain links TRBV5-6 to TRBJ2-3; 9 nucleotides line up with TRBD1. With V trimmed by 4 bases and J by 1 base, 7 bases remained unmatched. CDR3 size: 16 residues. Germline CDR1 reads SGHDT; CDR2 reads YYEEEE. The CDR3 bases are TGTGCCAGCAGCCTACACCGGACAGGGGGCACAGATACGCAGTATTTT. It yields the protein CASSLHRTGGTDTQYF.

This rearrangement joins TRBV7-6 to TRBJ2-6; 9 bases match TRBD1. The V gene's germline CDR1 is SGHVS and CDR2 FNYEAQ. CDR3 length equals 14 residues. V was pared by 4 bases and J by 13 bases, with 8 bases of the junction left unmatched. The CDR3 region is CASSSPDRGEVLTF. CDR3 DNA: TGTGCCAGCAGCTCACCGGACAGGGGAGAAGTCCTGACTTTC.

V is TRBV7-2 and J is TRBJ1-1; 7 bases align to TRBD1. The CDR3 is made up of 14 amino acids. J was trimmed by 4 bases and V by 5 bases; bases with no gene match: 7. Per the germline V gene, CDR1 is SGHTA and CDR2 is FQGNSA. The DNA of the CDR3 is TGTGCCAGCAGCAGACAGGGTGTAGGCACTGAAGCTTTCTTT. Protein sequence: CASSRQGVGTEAFF.

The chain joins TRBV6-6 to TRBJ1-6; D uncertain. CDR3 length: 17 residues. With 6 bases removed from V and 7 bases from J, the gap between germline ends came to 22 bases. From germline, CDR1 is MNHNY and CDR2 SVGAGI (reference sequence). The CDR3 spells CASSREERAYMNSPLHF. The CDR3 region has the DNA TGTGCCAGCAGCCGAGAGGAGAGGGCCTATATGAATTCACCCCTCCACTTT.

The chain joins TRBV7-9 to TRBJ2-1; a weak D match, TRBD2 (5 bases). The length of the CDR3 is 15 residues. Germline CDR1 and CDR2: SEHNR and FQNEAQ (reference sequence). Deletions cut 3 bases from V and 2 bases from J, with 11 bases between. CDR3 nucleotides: TGTGCCAGCAGCTTTGCGGGTACCCCCTACAATGAGCAGTTCTTC. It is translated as CASSFAGTPYNEQFF. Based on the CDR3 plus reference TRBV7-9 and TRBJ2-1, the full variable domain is DTGVSQNPRHKITKRGQNVTFRCDPISEHNRLYWYRQTLGQGPEFLTYFQNEAQLEKSRLLSDRFSAERPKGSFSTLEIQRTEQGDSAMYLCASSFAGTPYNEQFFGPGTRLTVL.